The sequence of this TCR beta chain was determined in a study of radiation and T cells in renal cell carcinoma. Turning to the study itself: Nephrectomy followed 15 Gy stereotactic body radiation by 4 weeks.

Study results and caveats: From baseline, blood top tumor clonotypes peaked at 2 weeks post-radiation. Without pretreatment biopsies, baseline tumor clonotype presence was undetermined.

Time point given: blood 2 weeks post-SBRT. Treatment: 15 Gy SBRT to primary tumor, nephrectomy 4 weeks later. Radiation-treated patients gave blood at baseline, week 2 and week 4. This clone was counted a few times. Its specificity is not known. Here immunoSEQ multiplex PCR was the method, and the copy in TCRdb shows in-frame clones only, minus some. The sample has more than 150,000 clones, approximately 88% seen once. Germline loops: CDR1 GTSNPN, CDR2 SVGIG (reference sequence). The V gene lost 1 base and the J gene lost 6 bases, with 9 bases spanning the gap. This CDR3 contains 13 residues. This TCR was sampled from a woman aged 45-60 years with renal cell carcinoma. The chain uses TRBV30 and TRBJ1-4; D uncertain. The starting material was blood, obtained from a patient whose treatment included radiotherapy and nephrectomy. The CDR3 nucleotides are TGTGCCTGGAGTGGTTTCTGGGATGAAAAACTGTTTTTT. This translates into CAWSGFWDEKLFF. Supplemented by reference TRBV30 and TRBJ1-4, the full variable domain reads SQTIHQWPATLVQPVGSPLSLECTVEGTSNPNLYWYRQAAGRGLQLLFYSVGIGQISSEVPQNLSASRPQDRQFILSSKKLLLSDSGFYLCAWSGFWDEKLFFGSGTQLSVL.